These T cell receptor beta chains were read from a single sample in a study of cytomegalovirus exposure and HLA in healthy donors. The repertoire was sequenced with immunoSEQ multiplex PCR; TCRdb's copy has only in-frame clones and lacks some. The data show roughly 180,000 clones, just under 85% seen once. Sequencing was carried out using PBMCs. These TCRs come from a girl under 18 in good health and CMV-seropositive. Each CDR3 is given with its conserved first and last residue. The D gene is left open where the match is weak. Not all rows give a size; the values are once, few, many and, for expanded clones, a class.

clone_size,d_call,v_call,j_call,cdr3_nt,cdr3_aa
.,TRBD1,TRBV9,TRBJ1-2,TGTGCCAGCAGCCAGGGGGCCGGGACAGGGGCCGAAGCTAACTATGGCTACACCTTC,CASSQGAGTGAEANYGYTF
few,TRBD1,TRBV9,TRBJ1-2,TGTGCCAGCAGTGGGTGGACAGGGGAAAACTATGGCTACACCTTC,CASSGWTGENYGYTF
.,.,TRBV9,TRBJ1-2,TGTGCCAGCGACGCCGGGGGGGACTACTATGGCTACACCTTC,CASDAGGDYYGYTF
.,.,TRBV4-1,TRBJ1-2,TGCGCCAGCAGCCAAGCTAGAGGTCCCGGCTACACCTTC,CASSQARGPGYTF
.,TRBD1,TRBV7-6,TRBJ1-2,TGTGCCAGCAGTCCAGACAGGGAGGTAGTGGAAGGCTACACCTTC,CASSPDREVVEGYTF
.,.,TRBV7-7,TRBJ2-2,TGTGCTAGCAGCTTTCAACAGGGTACCGGGGAGCTGTTTTTT,CASSFQQGTGELFF
.,TRBD1,TRBV5-1,TRBJ1-2,TGCGCCAGCAGCCAGACAGGGGTCGAAATTGATGGCTACACCTTC,CASSQTGVEIDGYTF
.,.,TRBV11-3,TRBJ1-2,TGTGCCAGCAGCCAATCCCGGGTCCGAGGAGGCTACACCTTC,CASSQSRVRGGYTF
.,TRBD1,TRBV13,TRBJ1-1,TGTGCCAGCAGCATGACAGGGGGGGCTGAAGCTTTCTTT,CASSMTGGAEAFF
.,.,TRBV27,TRBJ2-4,TGTGCCAGCAGTTCCCCCCTAGTCTTTGGCAAAAACATTCAGTACTTC,CASSSPLVFGKNIQYF
.,TRBD1,TRBV9,TRBJ1-5,TGTGCCAGCAGCGACGACCAGGGGGAGTGGGGCAATCAGCCCCAGCATTTT,CASSDDQGEWGNQPQHF
.,TRBD2,TRBV2,TRBJ2-1,TGTGCCAGCAGTGGCCTAGCGGGGGGGCCCAATGAGCAGTTCTTC,CASSGLAGGPNEQFF
.,.,TRBV10-1,TRBJ2-3,TGCGCCAGCAGTGAGTTTCAGGACTCTAGCACAGATACGCAGTATTTT,CASSEFQDSSTDTQYF
.,.,TRBV7-9,TRBJ1-2,TGTGCCAGCAGCTTAGACCTGACAGGAGCTTTCTACAACTATGGCTACACCTTC,CASSLDLTGAFYNYGYTF
.,TRBD1,TRBV7-3,TRBJ2-7,TGTGCCAGCAGCTTATCTGGACAGGGGCTAGAGGAGCAGTACTTC,CASSLSGQGLEEQYF
.,TRBD1,TRBV5-5,TRBJ2-6,TGTGCCAGCAGCCTGACGACAGGGGGATTTTCTGGGGCCAACGTCCTGACTTTC,CASSLTTGGFSGANVLTF